This TCR beta chain originates from a study of patients and donors after allogeneic stem cell transplantation. V was clipped by 3 bases and J by 0 bases, with 15 bases between them. From germline, CDR1 is SGHTA and CDR2 FQGNSA. This CDR3 is built from 16 residues. This clonotype came up a few times. TCRdb re-called the RT-PCR reads through MiXCR, storing one row per CDR3 protein. Of hundreds of thousands of distinct CDR3 sequences detected, around 15% appear once; the ten largest clones hold just over 7%. The specimen was blood, either unsorted or a sorted T cell fraction (not recorded which). The rearrangement links TRBV7-2 to TRBJ2-7; tentative D call: TRBD2 (5 bases). The clonotype comes from a human donor who was either an allogeneic HSCT recipient or a stem cell or donor lymphocyte infusion donor (not recorded which). It is not recorded whose cells these are; they may come from a transplant donor. The CDR3 DNA reads TGTGCCAGCAGCTTTCCTAGCAAACAGAGCTCCTACGAGCAGTACTTC. Translating gives CASSFPSKQSSYEQYF.